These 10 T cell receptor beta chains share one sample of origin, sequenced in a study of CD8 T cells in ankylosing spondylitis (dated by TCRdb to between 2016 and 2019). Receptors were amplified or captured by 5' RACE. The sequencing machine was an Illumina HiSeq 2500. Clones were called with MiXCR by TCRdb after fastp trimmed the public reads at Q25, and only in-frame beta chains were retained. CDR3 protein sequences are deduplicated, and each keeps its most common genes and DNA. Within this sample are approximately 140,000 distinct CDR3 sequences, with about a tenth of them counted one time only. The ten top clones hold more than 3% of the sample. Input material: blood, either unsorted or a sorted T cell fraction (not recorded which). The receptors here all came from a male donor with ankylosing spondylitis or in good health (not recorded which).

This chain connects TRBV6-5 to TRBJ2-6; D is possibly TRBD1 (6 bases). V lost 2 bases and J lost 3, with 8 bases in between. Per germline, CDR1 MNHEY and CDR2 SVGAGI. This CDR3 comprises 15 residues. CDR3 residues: CASSYPGDGANVLTF. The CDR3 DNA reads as TGTGCCAGCAGTTACCCAGGGGATGGGGCCAACGTCCTGACTTTC.

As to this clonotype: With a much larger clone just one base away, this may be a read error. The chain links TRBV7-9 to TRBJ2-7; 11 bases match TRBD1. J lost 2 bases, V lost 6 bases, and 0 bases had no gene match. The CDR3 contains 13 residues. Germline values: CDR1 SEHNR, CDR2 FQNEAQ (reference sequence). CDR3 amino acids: CASRGQGAYEQYF. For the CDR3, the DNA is TGTGCCAGCAGGGGACAGGGGGCCTACGAGCAGTACTTC.

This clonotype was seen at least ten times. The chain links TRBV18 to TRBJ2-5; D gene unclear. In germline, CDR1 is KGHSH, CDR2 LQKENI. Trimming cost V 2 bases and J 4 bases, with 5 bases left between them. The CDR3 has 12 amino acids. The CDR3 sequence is CASSPRLETQYF. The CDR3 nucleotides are TGTGCCAGCTCACCAAGGTTAGAGACCCAGTACTTC.

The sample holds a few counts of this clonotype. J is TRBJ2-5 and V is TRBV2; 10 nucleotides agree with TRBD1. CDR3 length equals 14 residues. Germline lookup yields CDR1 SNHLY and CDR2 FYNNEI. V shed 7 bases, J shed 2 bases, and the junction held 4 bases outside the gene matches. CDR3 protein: CASNPGQGQETQYF. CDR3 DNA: TGTGCCAGCAACCCGGGACAGGGGCAAGAGACCCAGTACTTC.

The CDR3 spells CASSQGPRGAQGETQYF. DNA for the CDR3: TGTGCCAGCAGCCAAGGGCCTAGAGGAGCACAAGGGGAGACCCAGTACTTC. This chain connects TRBV5-6 to TRBJ2-5; D ambiguous. The CDR3 consists of 17 residues. The germline CDR1 and CDR2 sequences are SGHDT and YYEEEE. V was shortened by 4 bases and J by 5 bases, with 24 bases between the two germline ends.

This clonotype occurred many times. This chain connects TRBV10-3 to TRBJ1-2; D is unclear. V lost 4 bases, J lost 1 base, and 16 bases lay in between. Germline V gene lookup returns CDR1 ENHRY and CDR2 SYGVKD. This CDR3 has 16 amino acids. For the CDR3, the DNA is TGTGCCATCAGTGGGGTGGCAGGTTTATTTAACTATGGCTACACCTTC. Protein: CAISGVAGLFNYGYTF.

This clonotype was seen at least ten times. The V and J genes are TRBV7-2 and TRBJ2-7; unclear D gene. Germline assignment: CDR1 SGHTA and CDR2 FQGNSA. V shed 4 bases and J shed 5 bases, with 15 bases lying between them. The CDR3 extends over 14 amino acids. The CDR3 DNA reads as TGTGCCAGCAGCTACTCGAGCCGACTCGACGAGCAGTACTTC. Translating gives CASSYSSRLDEQYF.

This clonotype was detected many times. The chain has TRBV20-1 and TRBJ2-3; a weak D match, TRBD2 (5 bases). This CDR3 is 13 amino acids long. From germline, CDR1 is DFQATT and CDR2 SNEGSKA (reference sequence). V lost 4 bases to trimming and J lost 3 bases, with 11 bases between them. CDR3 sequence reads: CSATAGNTDTQYF. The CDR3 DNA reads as TGCAGTGCTACTGCGGGTAATACAGATACGCAGTATTTT.

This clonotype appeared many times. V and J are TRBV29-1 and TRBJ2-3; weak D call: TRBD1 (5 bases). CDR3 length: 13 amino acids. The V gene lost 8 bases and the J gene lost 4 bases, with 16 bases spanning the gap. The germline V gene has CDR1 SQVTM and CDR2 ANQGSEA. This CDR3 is CSSRVAYPDTQYF. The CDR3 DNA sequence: TGCAGCTCCAGGGTAGCATATCCAGATACGCAGTATTTT.

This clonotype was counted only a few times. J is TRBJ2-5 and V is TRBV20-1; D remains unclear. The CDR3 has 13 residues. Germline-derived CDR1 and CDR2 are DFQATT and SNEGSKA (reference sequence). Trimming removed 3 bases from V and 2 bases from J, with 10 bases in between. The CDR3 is CSARTQAQETQYF. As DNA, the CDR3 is TGCAGTGCTAGGACGCAGGCACAAGAGACCCAGTACTTC.